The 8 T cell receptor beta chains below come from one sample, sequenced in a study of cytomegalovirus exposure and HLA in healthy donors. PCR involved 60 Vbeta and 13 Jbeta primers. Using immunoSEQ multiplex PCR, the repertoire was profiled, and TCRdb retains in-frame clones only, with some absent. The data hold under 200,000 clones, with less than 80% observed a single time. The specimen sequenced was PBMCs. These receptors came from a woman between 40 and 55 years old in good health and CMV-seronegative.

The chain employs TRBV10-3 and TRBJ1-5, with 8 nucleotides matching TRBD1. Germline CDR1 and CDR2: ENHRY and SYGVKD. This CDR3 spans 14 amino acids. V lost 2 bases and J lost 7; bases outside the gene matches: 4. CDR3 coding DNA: TGTGCCATCAGTGAGCGGACAGGGAACCAGCCCCAGCATTTT. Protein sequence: CAISERTGNQPQHF.

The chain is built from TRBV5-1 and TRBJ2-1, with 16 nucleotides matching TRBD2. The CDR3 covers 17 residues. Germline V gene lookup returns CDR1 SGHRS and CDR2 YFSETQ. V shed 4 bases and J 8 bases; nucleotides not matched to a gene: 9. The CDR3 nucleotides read TGCGCCAGCAGCCCTGGGACTAGCGGGGGGGCCCTGGATGAGCAGTTCTTC. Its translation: CASSPGTSGGALDEQFF.

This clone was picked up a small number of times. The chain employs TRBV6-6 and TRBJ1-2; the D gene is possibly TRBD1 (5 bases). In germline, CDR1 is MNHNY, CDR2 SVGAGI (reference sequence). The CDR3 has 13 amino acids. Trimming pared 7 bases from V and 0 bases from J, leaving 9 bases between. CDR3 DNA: TGTGCCAGCAAGGGGAAAGCTAACTATGGCTACACCTTC. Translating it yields CASKGKANYGYTF.

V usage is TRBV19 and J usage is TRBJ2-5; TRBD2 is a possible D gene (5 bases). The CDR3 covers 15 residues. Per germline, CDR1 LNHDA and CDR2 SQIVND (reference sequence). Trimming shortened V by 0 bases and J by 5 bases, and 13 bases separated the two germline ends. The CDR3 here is CASSIDRRGIETQYF. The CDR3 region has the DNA TGTGCCAGTAGTATAGATCGAAGAGGGATCGAGACCCAGTACTTC.

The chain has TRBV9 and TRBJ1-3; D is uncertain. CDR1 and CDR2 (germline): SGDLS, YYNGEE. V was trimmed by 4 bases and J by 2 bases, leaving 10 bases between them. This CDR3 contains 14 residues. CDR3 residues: CASSKGSAGNTIYF. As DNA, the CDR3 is TGTGCCAGCAGCAAAGGGAGTGCTGGAAACACCATATATTTT.

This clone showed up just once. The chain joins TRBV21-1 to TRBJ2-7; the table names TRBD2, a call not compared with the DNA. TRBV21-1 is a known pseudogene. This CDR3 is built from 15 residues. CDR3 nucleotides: TGTGCCAGCAGCCCCCCACCCATGGAGGTCTACGAGCAGTACTTC. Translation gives CASSPPPMEVYEQYF.

The CDR3 sequence is CASSVKTGAHGYTF. The CDR3 DNA sequence: TGTGCCAGCAGCGTAAAAACAGGGGCTCATGGCTACACCTTC. The rearrangement uses TRBV11-2 and TRBJ1-2; 7 bases match TRBD1. This CDR3 comprises 14 residues. With V trimmed by 5 bases and J by 6 bases, 9 bases remained unmatched. Looked up from germline, CDR1 is SGHAT and CDR2 is FQNNGV.

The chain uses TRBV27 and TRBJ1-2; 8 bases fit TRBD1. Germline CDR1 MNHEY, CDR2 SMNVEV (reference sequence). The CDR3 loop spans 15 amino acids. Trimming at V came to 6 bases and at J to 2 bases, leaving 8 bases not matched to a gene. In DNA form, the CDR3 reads TGTGCCAGCAGCGACAGGGGACTAGCCAACTATGGCTACACCTTC. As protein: CASSDRGLANYGYTF.